The present T cell receptor (beta chain) was sequenced within a study of blood T cell repertoires in COVID-19. As for the study in general: The samples span acute and convalescent COVID-19 from the United States, Italy and Spain. PBMCs, B-cell-depleted T cells, or T cells were the source of the cDNA or gDNA that made up the material.

Germline lookup yields CDR1 MNHEY and CDR2 SVGAGI. CDR3 size: 13 residues. V lost 11 bases and J 1 base, leaving 9 bases between the germline ends. As handled by the study authors: Nucleated cell number was recorded as an estimate derived from reference gene primer amplification. Here immunoSEQ multiplex PCR was the method, and the copy in TCRdb shows in-frame clones only, minus some. That table gives V, J and clone size, and the DNA gave D and trimming. The sample has 34,000 or so clones, over 80% seen once. The V call is TRBV6-5, the J call TRBJ2-6; tentative D call: TRBD2 (5 bases). Sequenced: peripheral blood. The TCR comes from a man in his sixties with active COVID-19. The CDR3 DNA follows: TGTGCCGGGCGGGCGTCTGGGGCCAACGTCCTGACTTTC. As protein: CAGRASGANVLTF.